This T cell receptor beta chain stems from a study of blood T cell repertoires in COVID-19. J lost 6 bases, V lost 9 bases, and 11 bases had no gene match. Per germline, CDR1 SNHLY and CDR2 FYNNEI. The CDR3 is made up of 15 amino acids. This table comes from immunoSEQ multiplex PCR, and its TCRdb copy is limited to in-frame clones, with some not included. The data contain 100,000 to 150,000 clones, roughly four fifths of them singletons. The chain recombines TRBV2 with TRBJ2-2; 9 nucleotides agree with TRBD1. The sample was peripheral blood. The clonotype comes from a man between 35 and 55 years old with active or convalescent COVID-19. As DNA, the CDR3 is TGTGCCAGTACGGGACAGGGCTCTATTCCCGGGGAGCTGTTTTTT. Translated, it gives CASTGQGSIPGELFF.